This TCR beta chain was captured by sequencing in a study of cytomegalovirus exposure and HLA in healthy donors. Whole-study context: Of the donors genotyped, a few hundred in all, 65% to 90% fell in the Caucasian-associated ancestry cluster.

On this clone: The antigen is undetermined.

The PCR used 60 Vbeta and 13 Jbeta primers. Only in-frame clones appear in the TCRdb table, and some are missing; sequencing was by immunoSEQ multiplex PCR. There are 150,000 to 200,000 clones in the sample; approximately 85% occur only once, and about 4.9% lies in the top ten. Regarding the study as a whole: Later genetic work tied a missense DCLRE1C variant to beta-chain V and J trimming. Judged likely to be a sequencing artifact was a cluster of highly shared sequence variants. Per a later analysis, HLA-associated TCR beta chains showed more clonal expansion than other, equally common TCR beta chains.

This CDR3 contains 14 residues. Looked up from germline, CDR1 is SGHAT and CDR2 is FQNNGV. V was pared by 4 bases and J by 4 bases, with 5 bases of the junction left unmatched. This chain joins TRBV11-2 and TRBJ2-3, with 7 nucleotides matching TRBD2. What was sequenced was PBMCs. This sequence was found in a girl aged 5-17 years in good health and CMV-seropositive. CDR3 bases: TGTGCCAGCAGCTCCTGGACTAGAGCAGATACGCAGTATTTT. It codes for CASSSWTRADTQYF.